This is a list of T cell receptor beta chains from one sample in a study of sequential checkpoint blockade in melanoma. Libraries were prepared by immunoSEQ multiplex PCR; TCRdb keeps only in-frame clonotypes and omits some of them. Of some 3,200 clones in the sample, under 20% were seen once. The sample was tumor tissue (inferred from file names), taken from a patient given nivolumab and ipilimumab in sequence. Source of these receptors: a human donor with melanoma. Each CDR3 is given with its conserved first and last residue. D genes are given only for firm matches. Size is omitted from some rows. Given values are once, few, many or a class for expanded clones.

d_call	clone_size	v_call	j_call	cdr3_aa	cdr3_nt
TRBD1	few	TRBV6-7	TRBJ1-6	CASRSRDRTRPLHF	TGTGCCAGCAGGAGCCGGGACAGGACTCGACCCCTCCACTTT
TRBD1	-	TRBV18	TRBJ2-1	CASSPGTGHNEQFF	TGTGCCAGCTCCCCCGGGACAGGGCACAATGAGCAGTTCTTC
TRBD2	-	TRBV11-3	TRBJ2-3	CASSLLAGVTDTQYF	TGTGCCAGCAGCTTGCTGGCGGGGGTCACAGATACGCAGTATTTT
-	few	TRBV6-8	TRBJ1-1	CASSYNSFTEAFF	TGTGCCAGCAGTTATAACTCGTTCACTGAAGCTTTCTTT
-	-	TRBV18	TRBJ2-7	CASSVGAATYEQYF	TGTGCCAGCTCGGTGGGGGCTGCAACCTACGAGCAGTACTTC
-	large	TRBV6-8	TRBJ1-2	CASSYPKGGGPGGYTF	TGTGCCAGCAGTTACCCGAAGGGGGGGGGCCCGGGTGGCTACACCTTC
-	-	TRBV18	TRBJ2-3	CASSPMGSGPSTDTQYF	TGTGCCAGCTCCCCAATGGGGAGCGGGCCTAGCACAGATACGCAGTATTTT
-	-	TRBV29-1	TRBJ1-4	CGTNLGVEGEKLFF	TGCGGGACCAACCTAGGGGTTGAAGGCGAAAAACTGTTTTTT
TRBD1	-	TRBV19	TRBJ1-2	CASSIGVGTEDFNYGYTF	TGTGCCAGTAGTATTGGGGTGGGGACAGAGGACTTTAACTATGGCTACACCTTC
-	-	TRBV29-1	TRBJ1-2	CSVEFRPVGYTF	TGCAGCGTTGAATTTCGTCCGGTTGGCTACACCTTC
-	few	TRBV29-1	TRBJ2-7	CSVEGTNSYEQYF	TGCAGCGTTGAAGGGACAAACTCCTACGAGCAGTACTTC
TRBD2	medium-sized	TRBV6-8	TRBJ2-4	CASSFTGTSELAKNIQYF	TGTGCCAGCAGTTTCACCGGGACTAGCGAACTAGCCAAAAACATTCAGTACTTC
-	many	TRBV7-5	TRBJ2-5	CASSLDRVQETQYF	TGTGCCAGCAGCTTGGACAGAGTCCAAGAGACCCAGTACTTC
-	-	TRBV18	TRBJ1-5	CASSAGRDQPQHF	TGTGCCAGCTCAGCAGGGCGCGATCAGCCCCAGCATTTT
-	medium-sized	TRBV28	TRBJ1-4	CASSHSGPPTNEKLFF	TGTGCCAGCAGTCATTCGGGACCGCCAACTAATGAAAAACTGTTTTTT
-	few	TRBV6-8	TRBJ2-4	CASSVVRGRNIQYF	TGTGCCAGCAGTGTTGTAAGGGGCAGAAACATTCAGTACTTC
TRBD1	few	TRBV6-8	TRBJ2-5	CASSRTGTGAYQETQYF	TGTGCCAGCAGCCGTACTGGGACAGGGGCCTACCAAGAGACCCAGTACTTC
TRBD2	-	TRBV9	TRBJ2-3	CASSILAGADTQYF	TGTGCCAGCAGCATACTAGCGGGAGCAGATACGCAGTATTTT
TRBD2	-	TRBV25-1	TRBJ2-1	CASSGPTSGEYNEQFF	TGTGCCAGCAGTGGCCCGACTAGCGGGGAATACAATGAGCAGTTCTTC
-	many	TRBV11-3	TRBJ1-2	CASSLVGEGYGYTF	TGTGCCAGCAGCTTAGTAGGGGAGGGCTATGGCTACACCTTC
-	once	TRBV25-1	TRBJ1-2	CASSGTNSGHGYTF	TGTGCCAGCAGCGGCACAAACAGCGGGCATGGCTACACCTTC
TRBD1	-	TRBV18	TRBJ2-7	CASSPRTGGLEEQYF	TGTGCCAGCTCACCAAGGACAGGGGGGTTGGAAGAGCAGTACTTC
TRBD1	-	TRBV6-8	TRBJ1-5	CASSYFTGGSNQPQHF	TGTGCCAGCAGTTACTTTACAGGGGGTAGCAATCAGCCCCAGCATTTT
TRBD1	few	TRBV11-3	TRBJ1-2	CASSPWDRANYGYTF	TGTGCCAGCAGCCCCTGGGACAGGGCTAACTATGGCTACACCTTC
-	-	TRBV6-1	TRBJ1-5	CASSEGRGYQNQPQHF	TGTGCCAGCAGTGAAGGGAGGGGTTACCAGAATCAGCCCCAGCATTTT
-	medium-sized	TRBV6-1	TRBJ1-2	CASSEVNTGDYGYTF	TGTGCCAGCAGTGAAGTGAACACCGGGGACTATGGCTACACCTTC
-	few	TRBV25-1	TRBJ1-1	CASSEYRAADTEAFF	TGTGCCAGCAGTGAATATAGGGCCGCCGACACTGAAGCTTTCTTT
TRBD1	many	TRBV9	TRBJ2-5	CASNRDREETQYF	TGTGCCAGTAACCGGGACAGGGAAGAGACCCAGTACTTC
TRBD1	medium-sized	TRBV11-3	TRBJ1-4	CASRGTDRGGEKLFF	TGTGCCAGCAGGGGGACCGACAGGGGAGGTGAAAAACTGTTTTTT
-	few	TRBV18	TRBJ2-5	CASSPPGLGYQETQYF	TGTGCCAGCTCACCACCGGGTTTGGGGTACCAAGAGACCCAGTACTTC
-	-	TRBV15	TRBJ1-5	CATSRGRGNQPQHF	TGTGCCACCAGTAGGGGCAGGGGCAATCAGCCCCAGCATTTT
TRBD1	-	TRBV25-1	TRBJ2-2	CASRTGGDTGELFF	TGTGCCAGCAGGACAGGGGGGGACACCGGGGAGCTGTTTTTT
-	many	TRBV11-3	TRBJ2-7	CASSTFPRGRSGIEQYF	TGTGCCAGCAGCACTTTCCCCCGAGGTCGGTCGGGAATCGAGCAGTACTTC
TRBD1	many	TRBV11-3	TRBJ2-5	CASSPSGTEFQETQYF	TGTGCCAGCAGCCCTTCAGGGACAGAGTTCCAAGAGACCCAGTACTTC
-	few	TRBV14	TRBJ2-7	CASSQQGRAYEQYF	TGTGCCAGCAGCCAACAGGGGCGCGCCTACGAGCAGTACTTC
-	-	TRBV18	TRBJ2-7	CASSPPGLPSYEQYF	TGTGCCAGCTCACCTCCGGGACTCCCTTCCTACGAGCAGTACTTC